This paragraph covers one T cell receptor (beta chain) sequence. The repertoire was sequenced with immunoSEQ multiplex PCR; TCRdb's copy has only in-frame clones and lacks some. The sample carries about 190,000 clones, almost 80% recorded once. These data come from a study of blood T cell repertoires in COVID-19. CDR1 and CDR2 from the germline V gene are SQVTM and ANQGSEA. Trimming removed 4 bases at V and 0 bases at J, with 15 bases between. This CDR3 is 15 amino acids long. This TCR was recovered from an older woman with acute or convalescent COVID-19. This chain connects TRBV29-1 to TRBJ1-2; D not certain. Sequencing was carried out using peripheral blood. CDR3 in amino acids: CSVGEQSVTNYGYTF. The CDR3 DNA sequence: TGCAGCGTTGGGGAGCAAAGCGTCACTAACTATGGCTACACCTTC.